This TCR beta chain came from a study of PD-1 blockade in classical Hodgkin lymphoma (dated by TCRdb to 2020 to 2022). Turning to the overall study: Nivolumab dosing was 3 mg/kg intravenously every 2 weeks, continuing until either disease progression or unacceptable toxicity. The study used CyTOF and TCR beta sequencing to define a peripheral blood immune signature of response to PD-1 blockade in classical Hodgkin lymphoma. Overall results and qualifications from the work: Newly diagnosed patients were reported to have lower baseline TCR diversity than healthy donors, and relapsed/refractory patients were reported to have lower baseline TCR diversity still. Lower diversity was seen in patients whose nivolumab began less than 1 year after ASCT, and these patients were left out of later analyses so that immune reconstitution would not confound the results. Only a single clinical trial cohort was studied, and what caused the repertoire differences, possibly disease activity or prior therapy, remained undefined. Baseline diversity similar to that of newly diagnosed patients was observed in trial patients achieving complete response, whereas significantly lower diversity was observed in partial responders and progressors. By C4D1, a significant rise was seen in CD4+ TCR diversity but not in CD8+ TCR diversity (p=0.0027 vs p=0.16), and the rise was most apparent among complete responders (p=0.02).

Genomic DNA was isolated using the Qiagen DNeasy kit from unsorted PBMCs as well as from negatively selected CD4+ and CD8+ fractions. Amplification of TCR beta CDR3 regions was done by immunoSEQ multiplex PCR with primers that anneal to V and J segments. A synthetic immune receptor repertoire was used to minimize amplification bias, and any remaining bias was removed computationally after sequencing. Processing in the source paper ran as follows. Custom Python scripts were used to quantify repertoire diversity as the Shannon entropy index. Unsorted, CD4+ and CD8+ repertoires were analyzed separately, except for combined analyses in which CD4+ and CD8+ sequences were merged in silico. A clone counted as expanded when the clone's frequency after treatment rose at least 2-fold relative to C1D1, and clones undetected at baseline were given a pseudocount of 0.5. Singleton clones were defined as clones with 0 or 1 copy at C1D1, and non-singleton clones were defined as clones with 2 or more copies. Clones expanded in unsorted samples were assigned a CD4+, CD8+ or unknown annotation through matching of protein sequences in sorted samples from the same patient. Wilcoxon tests on paired samples were used to test diversity changes from C1D1 to C4D1. This immuneACCESS table, as held by TCRdb, lists in-frame sequences with V and J called but not all clones. Of the missing ones, under half trace to an unresolved V gene in checked studies; the others have no known cause. D and trimming come from the DNA, and the V and J calls and clone size come from that table. The table for this sample lists about 110,000 clones; 80% to 90% of them were counted only once. The leading ten clones occupy about 20% of the sample.

V loses 7 bases at its end and J loses 6 bases; junction bases beyond the gene matches: 13. CDR1 GTSNPN and CDR2 SVGIG were looked up in the germline V gene (reference sequence). The CDR3 goes from the cysteine to the phenylalanine over 15 residues. Only the CDR3 region is kept as DNA, spanning 45 bases read in frame from base 1. For this clone: This clone's antigen is unknown. Base qualities were left out, and no much larger clone turns up one base away.

What this sample's time point label stands for: cycle 2 day 1 (C2D1) of nivolumab. Every trial patient had relapsed following autologous stem cell transplantation, and prior brentuximab vedotin exposure was what differed among cohorts A, B and C. The trial cohort was composed of 56 patients with relapsed/refractory classical Hodgkin lymphoma, for whom complete response, partial response or progressive disease was recorded as best overall response. In the multi-cohort phase II CheckMate 205 trial, trial patients received single-agent nivolumab. An independent review committee assessed best overall response by applying the 2007 International Working Group response criteria. Trial PBMCs were collected just before the start of nivolumab (C1D1) and during therapy at cycle 2 day 1 and cycle 4 day 1. Peripheral blood was collected in 8 mL Vacutainer Cell Preparation Tubes, from which PBMCs were isolated by centrifugation and then cryopreserved.

The sample in question was peripheral blood mononuclear cells (PBMCs), obtained before the second cycle of nivolumab. The source of this sequence is a human donor with classical Hodgkin lymphoma. This chain joins TRBV30 to TRBJ2-3; TRBD2 agrees with 10 junctional bases. The CDR3 protein sequence reads: CAYTGLASYLDTQYF. DNA sequence: TGTGCCTATACGGGACTAGCGTCTTATCTGGATACGCAGTATTTT.